This TCR beta chain was observed in a study of a mutant IDH1 vaccine in newly diagnosed glioma (dated by TCRdb to the early 2020s). Notes on the research overall: In the chemotherapy-containing groups, vaccination started alongside temozolomide cycles, whereas in patients who had radiotherapy alone it started 4-6 weeks after radiotherapy. Of the 25 to 35 treated patients, approximately 62% were male and 37.5% were female, and a mean age of around 40 years was recorded. Prior to enrollment, patients had been given standard therapy consisting of radiotherapy alone, temozolomide alone, or radiochemotherapy with temozolomide, with the combination given to most patients. The week-35 safety follow-up was designated visit V12, and the week-47 end of study was designated visit V13. Peripheral blood samples were drawn at six visits, namely V03 (baseline), V05, V07, V10, V12 and V13. Longitudinal TCRB deep sequencing was performed for around 23 treated patients wherever samples were available for exploratory analyses.

The sample's time point label is to be understood as: week 47, end of study. Every vaccine dose consisted of 300 ug of a 20-mer mutant IDH1 peptide in Montanide, administered subcutaneously together with topical imiquimod. Patients received eight vaccinations in weeks 1, 3, 5, 7, 11, 15, 19 and 23, corresponding to visits V03 through V10. Newly diagnosed WHO grade 3 or 4 IDH1-mutant astrocytomas showing loss of nuclear ATRX were present in the donors. The samples were drawn from NOA16, a multicentre, single-arm, open-label phase I trial in Germany that tested a mutant IDH1 peptide vaccine in humans for the first time. The DNeasy Blood and Tissue Kit was used to extract genomic DNA from EDTA blood for TCRB sequencing. In regard to this clone: Which antigen it targets is not known. Qualities for individual bases were not recorded, and no much larger clone is one base off.

Receptors were amplified or captured by the immunoSEQ multiplex PCR assay. Rearranged TCR beta chain sequences were amplified using the hsTCRB Kit according to the manufacturer's protocol. TCRB libraries were sequenced on an Illumina MiSeq. The study's own analysis went as follows. The kit vendor's proprietary platform handled demultiplexing, trimming and gene mapping. The source is immuneACCESS, and TCRdb retained only in-frame sequences with V and J called. Part of the clones is not carried over; for the studies checked, unresolved V genes explain less than half of this, and the remainder is unexplained. That table furnishes V, J and clone size, whereas the DNA furnished D and trimming. For this sample there are roughly 86,000 clones; over 85% appear just once. 0.6% to 0.95% of the sample is held by the ten biggest clonotypes. Overall study outcomes, separate from this receptor: Pseudoprogression appeared unrelated to alterations in the top peripheral T cell clonotypes detected by TCRB sequencing. Across multiple MHC alleles, vaccine-induced immune responses were seen in nearly 95% of patients. Selection of PBMC samples for TCRB deep sequencing was based on availability. According to the authors, sample limitations meant that analyses of patient blood samples could not be reproduced.

CDR1 LNHDA and CDR2 SQIVND were looked up in the germline V gene (reference sequence). Inclusive of the bounding cysteine and phenylalanine, the CDR3 is 14 residues long. CDR3 DNA is the only sequence kept; it has 42 bases, read in frame from the first base. Trimming takes 3 bases from V and 5 bases from J, and the germline ends sit 10 bases apart. This sequence originates from a woman aged 45 to 65 with glioma. The V gene is TRBV19 and the J gene is TRBJ2-2; the D gene is possibly TRBD2, with 5 bases matching. The specimen was PBMCs, collected from a glioma patient whose treatment included an IDH1 peptide vaccine. The bases read TGTGCCAGTAGTATTCTTGGGAGAACCGGGGAGCTGTTTTTT. Its coded protein is CASSILGRTGELFF.